This TCR beta chain was sequenced in a study of shared T cell receptors in the human thymus. This CDR3 has 19 amino acids. V shed 1 base, J shed 8 bases, and the junction held 16 bases outside the gene matches. CDR1 and CDR2 (germline): LGHNA, YNFKEQ. Generated by immunoSEQ multiplex PCR, the TCRdb table keeps only in-frame clones and is missing some. The table lists just under 550,000 clones, around 78% of them singletons, with more than 0.01% in the top ten. These data were likewise used in another study, on human thymus T cells.

The chain carries TRBV4-2 and TRBJ2-1, with 11 nucleotides matching TRBD2. This clonotype originated in a boy younger than two with a congenital heart defect. Source material: thymocytes. The CDR3 DNA sequence: TGTGCCAGCAGCCAAGTTCCCCCCTTACTAGCGGGAGAGGGGGATGAGCAGTTCTTC. Translating it yields CASSQVPPLLAGEGDEQFF.